The rows below give T cell receptor beta chains drawn from one sample of a study of OX40 agonist ivuxolimab in advanced cancers. Using immunoSEQ multiplex PCR, the repertoire was profiled, and TCRdb retains in-frame clones only, with some absent. The sample contains roughly 87,000 clones, around 92% of which appear only once. This sample comprised CD4+ or CD8+ T cells sorted from blood, obtained in a trial of the OX40 agonist ivuxolimab. The receptors shown here come from an adult with an advanced solid tumor such as melanoma, head and neck, liver or kidney cancer. Both conserved end residues are part of each CDR3. The order of the fields is J gene, D gene, V gene, clone size, CDR3 protein, CDR3 DNA. D genes are given only for firm matches. Not all rows give a size; the values are once, few, many and, for expanded clones, a class.

j_call: TRBJ2-7
d_call: .
v_call: TRBV15
clone_size: .
cdr3_aa: CATSRMDQLGYEQYF
cdr3_nt: TGTGCCACCAGCAGAATGGACCAATTGGGCTACGAGCAGTACTTC

j_call: TRBJ2-2
d_call: .
v_call: TRBV9
clone_size: few
cdr3_aa: CASSDPVNTGELFF
cdr3_nt: TGTGCCAGCAGCGACCCTGTCAACACCGGGGAGCTGTTTTTT

j_call: TRBJ1-1
d_call: .
v_call: TRBV11-2
clone_size: .
cdr3_aa: CASSLAPGPSPNTEAFF
cdr3_nt: TGTGCCAGCAGCTTAGCCCCGGGACCCTCTCCAAACACTGAAGCTTTCTTT

j_call: TRBJ1-6
d_call: .
v_call: TRBV7-8
clone_size: few
cdr3_aa: CASSPGPLAPLHF
cdr3_nt: TGTGCCAGCAGCCCGGGACCCCTAGCACCCCTCCACTTT

j_call: TRBJ1-2
d_call: TRBD1
v_call: TRBV6-5
clone_size: .
cdr3_aa: CASGRQGSLYGYTF
cdr3_nt: TGTGCCAGCGGACGACAGGGTTCACTCTATGGCTACACCTTC

j_call: TRBJ2-7
d_call: .
v_call: TRBV6-1
clone_size: .
cdr3_aa: CASSEEGTGGYYEQYF
cdr3_nt: TGTGCCAGCAGTGAAGAAGGAACAGGCGGATACTACGAGCAGTACTTC

j_call: TRBJ2-5
d_call: TRBD2
v_call: TRBV5-4
clone_size: .
cdr3_aa: CASSPGGEETQYF
cdr3_nt: TGTGCCAGCAGCCCGGGGGGGGAAGAGACCCAGTACTTC

j_call: TRBJ2-7
d_call: TRBD2
v_call: TRBV4-1
clone_size: .
cdr3_aa: CASSLTGTSGGLSYEQYF
cdr3_nt: TGCGCCAGCAGCCTAACCGGGACTAGCGGGGGCCTTTCCTACGAGCAGTACTTC

j_call: TRBJ2-2
d_call: TRBD2
v_call: TRBV29-1
clone_size: once
cdr3_aa: CGASGGAENTGELFF
cdr3_nt: TGCGGGGCTAGCGGGGGGGCCGAGAACACCGGGGAGCTGTTTTTT

j_call: TRBJ2-7
d_call: TRBD2
v_call: TRBV7-9
clone_size: .
cdr3_aa: CASSRPDGGGLEQYF
cdr3_nt: TGTGCCAGCAGCCGACCCGACGGGGGGGGCCTCGAGCAGTACTTC

j_call: TRBJ2-7
d_call: TRBD1
v_call: TRBV5-1
clone_size: .
cdr3_aa: CASSSTGGYYEQYF
cdr3_nt: TGCGCCAGCAGCTCGACAGGGGGCTATTACGAGCAGTACTTC

j_call: TRBJ1-1
d_call: .
v_call: TRBV10-2
clone_size: .
cdr3_aa: CASSEAGGRLKAFF
cdr3_nt: TGCGCCAGCAGTGAGGCGGGGGGGAGGCTGAAAGCTTTCTTT

j_call: TRBJ2-1
d_call: TRBD1
v_call: TRBV7-6
clone_size: once
cdr3_aa: CASSEGAPNEQFF
cdr3_nt: TGTGCCAGCAGCGAGGGGGCGCCCAATGAGCAGTTCTTC

j_call: TRBJ1-6
d_call: .
v_call: TRBV30
clone_size: once
cdr3_aa: CAWSATDTQLHF
cdr3_nt: TGTGCCTGGAGTGCCACGGACACCCAGCTCCACTTT

j_call: TRBJ1-1
d_call: .
v_call: TRBV6-1
clone_size: .
cdr3_aa: CASSEGGRDWSTEAFF
cdr3_nt: TGTGCCAGCAGTGAAGGAGGGAGGGATTGGAGCACTGAAGCTTTCTTT

j_call: TRBJ1-2
d_call: .
v_call: TRBV7-9
clone_size: .
cdr3_aa: CASSLEVYGYTF
cdr3_nt: TGTGCCAGCAGCTTAGAGGTGTATGGCTACACCTTC

j_call: TRBJ1-1
d_call: .
v_call: TRBV27
clone_size: once
cdr3_aa: CASSFSGGETEAFF
cdr3_nt: TGTGCCAGCAGTTTCTCTGGGGGCGAGACTGAAGCTTTCTTT

j_call: TRBJ2-7
d_call: .
v_call: TRBV2
clone_size: once
cdr3_aa: CASIYRVGYEQYF
cdr3_nt: TGTGCCAGCATCTACAGGGTGGGATACGAGCAGTACTTC

j_call: TRBJ2-5
d_call: .
v_call: TRBV27
clone_size: .
cdr3_aa: CASSLISFGGQETQYF
cdr3_nt: TGTGCCAGCAGCCTAATAAGTTTCGGGGGCCAAGAGACCCAGTACTTC

j_call: TRBJ2-2
d_call: TRBD2
v_call: TRBV9
clone_size: .
cdr3_aa: CASSVGSGGHTGELFF
cdr3_nt: TGTGCCAGCAGCGTAGGGTCGGGGGGTCACACCGGGGAGCTGTTTTTT

j_call: TRBJ2-3
d_call: .
v_call: TRBV2
clone_size: .
cdr3_aa: CASSLPSLGRNTDTQYF
cdr3_nt: TGTGCCAGCAGTCTGCCGTCGCTGGGTCGTAACACAGATACGCAGTATTTT

j_call: TRBJ2-5
d_call: .
v_call: TRBV10-3
clone_size: .
cdr3_aa: CAISEGSEEQYF
cdr3_nt: TGTGCCATCAGTGAAGGCTCCGAGGAGCAGTACTTC